The sequence of this T cell receptor beta chain was determined in a study of OX40 agonist ivuxolimab in advanced cancers. TCRdb's table, derived via immunoSEQ multiplex PCR, lists solely in-frame clones and lacks some. Of some 60,000 clones in the sample, approximately 80% were seen once. Baseline was the first blood sampling point, followed by cycle 4 day 1 and cycle 7 day 1. Sequencing was performed on CD4+ or CD8+ T cells sorted from blood, taken in a trial of the OX40 agonist ivuxolimab. The TCR sequence derives from an adult with an advanced solid tumor such as melanoma, head and neck, liver or kidney cancer.

The CDR3 spells CASSSAGGGSYEQYF. CDR3 nucleotide sequence: TGTGCCAGCAGCTCGGCAGGGGGGGGCTCCTACGAGCAGTACTTC. This rearrangement joins TRBV5-4 to TRBJ2-5; D possibly matches TRBD1 or TRBD2 (7 bases each). Near its end, the DNA agrees better with TRBJ2-7, so the J call may be wrong. Germline V lookup: CDR1 SGHNT, CDR2 YYREEE (reference sequence). The CDR3 runs 15 residues.